This T cell receptor (beta chain) was profiled in a study of blood T cell repertoires in COVID-19. The wider study: Nucleic acid was either cDNA or gDNA, and it came from T cells, B-cell-depleted T cells, or PBMCs.

Trimming removed 5 bases from V and 2 bases from J, with 13 bases in between. The CDR3 length is 14 residues. The V gene's germline CDR1 is SEHNR and CDR2 FQNEAQ (reference sequence). As handled by the study authors: Scientists estimated how many nucleated cells there were by amplifying reference gene primers. Here immunoSEQ multiplex PCR was the method, and the copy in TCRdb shows in-frame clones only, minus some. V, J and clone size are taken as reported in that table, and D and trimming were inferred from the DNA itself. The table shows approximately 210,000 clones, with approximately 80% occurring only once.

This sequence joins TRBV7-9 and TRBJ2-7; D call uncertain. The clonotype comes from a man between 60 and 70 years old with COVID-19, enrolled during active disease. Sequencing was done on a sample of peripheral blood. CDR3 DNA sequence: TGTGCCAGCAGCCTAACCCACAGAGCCTACGAGCAGTACTTC. It specifies CASSLTHRAYEQYF.